This TCR beta chain was captured in a study of cytomegalovirus exposure and HLA in healthy donors. Unmatched junction bases numbered 16, after V lost 6 bases and J lost 0 bases. The CDR3 is 19 residues long. Per the germline V gene, CDR1 is SGHVS and CDR2 is FQNEAQ. Comment on this clone: The antigen is unknown.

Primers: 60 Vbeta forward and 13 Jbeta reverse. Sequencing was performed with immunoSEQ multiplex PCR; in TCRdb, only in-frame clones are kept and a portion is missing. The sample yields 150,000 or so clones, approximately 80% seen once. The study, taken as a whole, reports: 87-base-pair reads could not separate some V segments, including TRBV6-2 and TRBV6-3. A later analysis reportedly identified an Asian-associated ancestry cluster as carrying fewer N-insertions than the 666-donor mean.

The chain carries TRBV7-8 and TRBJ1-5; 8 bases align to TRBD1. The sequence was obtained from a man between 45 and 60 years old in good health and CMV-seropositive. Material: PBMCs. The DNA of the CDR3 is TGTGCCAGCAGTTTTCTCGCTAAGGACAGGGTATATAGCAATCAGCCCCAGCATTTT. Translated, it gives CASSFLAKDRVYSNQPQHF.